One sample yielded the 30 T cell receptor beta chains listed below, sequenced in a study of vaccination effects on CD4 cells after COVID-19 (dated by TCRdb to 2022 to 2024). Library construction relied on the immunoSEQ multiplex PCR assay. TCRdb took this table from immuneACCESS and kept in-frame rearrangements with V and J called. Such tables lack part of the clones; where checked against another copy, unresolved V genes explain under half of the gap, and the rest is unexplained. The sample includes roughly 70,000 clones, with 76% observed a single time. The top ten clonotypes cover approximately 0.95% of the sample. The antigens these receptors bind are not known. To identify antigen-specific CD4+ T cell clonotypes by their expansion, the ViraFEST assay first stimulated PBMC with viral peptide pools and then applied TCR sequencing. After less than eleven days of culture, CD4+ T cells were isolated with the EasySep CD4+ T cell isolation kit. Each participant got two doses of an mRNA SARS-CoV-2 vaccine, either BNT162b2 or mRNA-1273.

The sample here was CD4+ T cells from PBMCs cultured with HCoV-OC43 spike peptides, taken after COVID-19 vaccination. What this sample's cell subset or site label stands for: HCoV-OC43 spike overlapping peptide pool stimulation. These receptor sequences come from a human donor who received a COVID-19 vaccine.

The chain is built from TRBV29-1 and TRBJ1-6; D is unresolved. With 4 bases removed from V and 6 bases from J, the gap between germline ends came to 10 bases. Germline assignment: CDR1 SQVTM and CDR2 ANQGSEA. The CDR3 is made up of 13 amino acids. The CDR3 nucleotides are TGCAGCGTTGCGCATGGGATTAATTCACCCCTCCACTTT. It yields the protein CSVAHGINSPLHF. Full variable domain (missing parts from reference TRBV29-1 and TRBJ1-6): SAVISQKPSRDICQRGTSLTIQCQVDSQVTMMFWYRQQPGQSLTLIATANQGSEATYESGFVIDKFPISRPNLTFSTLTVSNMSPEDSSIYLCSVAHGINSPLHFGNGTRLTVT.

This clone was seen more than once but under ten times. The gene calls are TRBV25-1 and TRBJ1-5, with a weak D call TRBD1 (5 bases). The germline V and J ends were trimmed by 6 bases and 11 bases, with 14 bases remaining between them. CDR3 length: 12 amino acids. Germline CDR1 and CDR2: MGHDK and SYGVNS. CDR3 coding DNA: TGTGCCAGCAGCCTCGGACACGAAGCCCAGCATTTT. Amino acid sequence: CASSLGHEAQHF.

The chain employs TRBV15 and TRBJ1-5; the D is unclear. V was trimmed by 0 bases and J by 1 base, leaving 7 bases between them. The CDR3 consists of 15 residues. Germline V lookup: CDR1 LNHNV, CDR2 YYDKDF (reference sequence). The CDR3 DNA sequence: TGTGCCACCAGCAGAGATCATGAGAGCAATCAGCCCCAGCATTTT. It specifies CATSRDHESNQPQHF.

This clone was counted only a few times. The chain joins TRBV3-1 (or the pseudogene TRBV3-2) to TRBJ1-6; no reliable D call. V was cut by 4 bases and J by 6 bases, with 13 bases left in between. The CDR3 contains 15 residues. In germline, CDR1 is LGHDT, CDR2 YNNKEL (reference sequence). The CDR3 nucleotides are TGTGCCAGCAGCCCCGCGGGCGGCTCTAATTCACCCCTCCACTTT. Translation gives CASSPAGGSNSPLHF.

The chain recombines TRBV18 with TRBJ1-1; D call uncertain. The germline V gene has CDR1 KGHSH and CDR2 LQKENI. The germline V and J ends were trimmed by 5 bases and 5 bases, with 18 bases remaining between them. The CDR3 runs 15 residues. The CDR3 DNA follows: TGTGCCAGCTCAGATCAGACGGCTCCGGGGACTGAAGCTTTCTTT. It specifies CASSDQTAPGTEAFF.

In its sample, this clone was seen once. This rearrangement joins TRBV5-1 to TRBJ1-2; D may be TRBD1 (5 bases). V was trimmed by 3 bases and J by 8 bases, leaving 14 bases between them. CDR3 length: 13 residues. Germline values: CDR1 SGHRS, CDR2 YFSETQ. DNA for the CDR3: TGCGCCAGCAGCTATACAGGCCCAGCGGGCTACACCTTC. Translated: CASSYTGPAGYTF.

The V and J genes are TRBV27 and TRBJ1-3; possible D gene TRBD1, 6 bases. V lost 1 base and J lost 4, with 11 bases in between. Germline V gene sequence: CDR1 MNHEY, CDR2 SMNVEV (reference sequence). The CDR3 has 15 residues. This CDR3 reads CASSLWAGAGNTIYF. CDR3 DNA: TGTGCCAGCAGTTTATGGGCAGGGGCGGGAAACACCATATATTTT.

As concerns this clone: Within the sample, other DNA sequences also encode this same CDR3. Here the CDR3 reads CASSLRASTDTQYF. The DNA of the CDR3 is TGTGCCAGCAGCTTAAGGGCTAGCACAGATACGCAGTATTTT. This chain uses TRBV7-2 with TRBJ2-3; no firm D call. From germline, CDR1 is SGHTA and CDR2 FQGNSA. Trimming removed 2 bases at V and 0 bases at J, with 6 bases between. The CDR3 is made up of 14 amino acids.

The chain uses TRBV5-1 and TRBJ2-6; 7 bases fit TRBD1. V lost 5 bases to trimming and J lost 0 bases; unmatched junction nucleotides: 11. Germline V gene sequence: CDR1 SGHRS, CDR2 YFSETQ. The CDR3 is 18 residues long. The CDR3 reads CASSFQGDTSSGANVLTF. DNA for the CDR3: TGCGCCAGCAGTTTCCAGGGGGATACATCCTCTGGGGCCAACGTCCTGACTTTC.

The chain recombines TRBV6-5 with TRBJ2-7; TRBD1 matches 7 bases. The germline V gene has CDR1 MNHEY and CDR2 SVGAGI. CDR3 size: 13 residues. The ends lost 8 bases at V and 0 bases at J; junction bases unmatched: 4. The chain's CDR3 is CASQRQGSYEQYV. CDR3 coding DNA: TGTGCCAGCCAGAGACAGGGCTCCTACGAGCAGTACGTC.

This clone was detected once. The chain uses TRBV5-4 and TRBJ2-7; TRBD2 matches 8 bases. Germline assignment: CDR1 SGHNT and CDR2 YYREEE (reference sequence). The V segment lost 2 bases and the J segment 0 bases; nucleotides outside the gene matches: 1. The CDR3 runs to 14 residues. The CDR3: CASSLAGASYEQYV. CDR3 bases: TGTGCCAGCAGCTTAGCGGGGGCCTCCTACGAGCAGTACGTC.

The V gene is TRBV6-4, the J gene TRBJ2-1; D not certain. Germline CDR1 reads MRHNA; CDR2 reads SNTAGT. The CDR3 has 14 residues. V was trimmed by 2 bases and J by 1 base, leaving 6 bases between them. The CDR3 here is CASSDQASYNEQFF. CDR3 nucleotides: TGTGCCAGCAGTGACCAGGCGTCCTACAATGAGCAGTTCTTC.

This clone was detected only a few times. The chain combines TRBV6-5 with TRBJ2-7; 8 nucleotides agree with TRBD1. Germline values: CDR1 MNHEY, CDR2 SVGAGI. The CDR3 consists of 14 residues. Trimming removed 7 bases from V and 2 bases from J; junction bases left unmatched: 7. The CDR3 region is CASKTGTGTYEQYV. CDR3 DNA sequence: TGTGCCAGCAAGACCGGGACAGGCACCTACGAGCAGTACGTC.

The chain joins TRBV7-3 to TRBJ2-5, with D maybe TRBD1 (6 bases). Looked up from germline, CDR1 is SGHTA and CDR2 is FQGTGA. Trimming stripped 5 bases from V and 9 bases from J, with 19 bases between. CDR3 size: 14 residues. This chain's CDR3 is CASSPQSGPGAQYF. The CDR3, as DNA: TGTGCCAGCAGCCCCCAGAGTGGTCCAGGGGCCCAGTACTTC.

The CDR3 loop is CSVVRGTGNTIYF. DNA for the CDR3: TGCAGCGTTGTTAGGGGGACTGGAAACACCATATATTTT. V and J are TRBV29-1 and TRBJ1-3; possible D gene TRBD1, 6 bases. The CDR3 covers 13 residues. Germline V gene sequence: CDR1 SQVTM, CDR2 ANQGSEA. V was trimmed by 4 bases and J by 2 bases, leaving 9 bases between them.

The chain joins TRBV12-3 or TRBV12-4 to TRBJ2-3; D remains ambiguous. Trimming removed 6 bases from V and 8 bases from J, with 15 bases in between. The CDR3 loop spans 13 amino acids. The CDR3 DNA sequence: TGTGCCAGCAGCCAGGTTCGCTACGGTACGCAGTATTTT. This encodes CASSQVRYGTQYF.

The CDR3 DNA follows: TGCGCCAGCAGCGCCCCTTTCGGGACAGGGGTCGAAAAACTGTTTTTT. Translation: CASSAPFGTGVEKLFF. V and J are TRBV5-1 and TRBJ1-4, with 10 bases matching TRBD1. Germline V gives CDR1 SGHRS, CDR2 YFSETQ. The CDR3 runs 16 residues. J gave up 8 bases and V 4 bases, and 11 bases lay outside the gene matches.

The chain's CDR3 is CASSPPLGAGEIPSTDTQYF. CDR3 sequence (DNA): TGTGCCAGCTCACCACCTTTGGGAGCGGGGGAAATCCCTAGCACAGATACGCAGTATTTT. V usage is TRBV18 and J usage is TRBJ2-3; TRBD2 matches at 8 bases. The length of the CDR3 is 20 residues. V dropped 0 bases and J dropped 0; count of bases not matched to a gene: 14. The germline V gene encodes CDR1 KGHSH and CDR2 LQKENI. Looking up the rest from reference TRBV18 and TRBJ2-3 gives the full variable domain: NAGVMQNPRHLVRRRGQEARLRCSPMKGHSHVYWYRQLPEEGLKFMVYLQKENIIDESGMPKERFSAEFPKEGPSILRIQQVVRGDSAAYFCASSPPLGAGEIPSTDTQYFGPGTRLTVL.

The chain combines TRBV6-2 or TRBV6-3 with TRBJ1-5; D not resolved. V gave up 0 bases and J gave up 2 bases, with 8 bases separating them. The CDR3 length is 15 residues. Looked up from germline, CDR1 is MNHEY and CDR2 is SVGEGT. The CDR3 sequence: CASSYSTLGNQPQHF. CDR3 sequence (DNA): TGTGCCAGCAGTTACTCGACCCTAGGCAATCAGCCCCAGCATTTT.

The V gene is TRBV18, the J gene TRBJ1-2; possible D gene TRBD1, 6 bases. Per germline, CDR1 KGHSH and CDR2 LQKENI. The CDR3 runs 13 residues. V lost 6 bases, J lost 0 bases, and 8 bases lay in between. The CDR3 loop reads CASSDSSNYGYTF. The CDR3 DNA follows: TGTGCCAGCTCGGACAGTTCTAACTATGGCTACACCTTC.

The rearrangement links TRBV29-1 to TRBJ2-3, with D possibly TRBD2 on 6 matching bases. The CDR3 spans 13 residues. Trimming removed 6 bases from V and 3 bases from J, with 13 bases in between. From germline, CDR1 is SQVTM and CDR2 ANQGSEA. The CDR3 is CSVPGVTTDTQYF. CDR3 bases: TGCAGCGTCCCGGGGGTAACGACAGATACGCAGTATTTT.

V is TRBV7-9 and J is TRBJ2-2; TRBD1 agrees at 10 bases. CDR3 length: 15 residues. Trimming removed 7 bases from V and 5 bases from J; junction bases left unmatched: 7. From germline, CDR1 is SEHNR and CDR2 FQNEAQ (reference sequence). CDR3 DNA: TGTGCCAGCAACAGACAGGGGGCGGGAACCGGGGAGCTGTTTTTT. Protein product: CASNRQGAGTGELFF.

The chain couples TRBV30 to TRBJ1-4; TRBD1 agrees at 10 bases. CDR3 length equals 14 residues. V lost 5 bases and J lost 7; bases outside the gene matches: 7. From germline, CDR1 is GTSNPN and CDR2 SVGIG (reference sequence). CDR3 residues: CAWDRGRRGEKLFF. The CDR3 DNA sequence: TGTGCCTGGGACAGGGGGCGCCGGGGTGAAAAACTGTTTTTT.

The chain has TRBV5-5 and TRBJ2-5; 7 positions agree with TRBD2. The CDR3 extends over 14 amino acids. Germline loops: CDR1 SGHKS, CDR2 YYEKEE (reference sequence). J was trimmed by 5 bases and V by 0 bases; bases with no gene match: 4. CDR3 sequence: CASSLAGGVETQYF. The CDR3 region has the DNA TGTGCCAGCAGCTTGGCTGGGGGGGTGGAGACCCAGTACTTC.

The V and J genes are TRBV7-6 and TRBJ2-2; no definite D call. Trimming left V 5 bases short and J 0 bases short, with 10 bases between. CDR3 size: 15 residues. Germline V lookup: CDR1 SGHVS, CDR2 FNYEAQ. Written as DNA, the CDR3 is TGTGCCAGCAGCCGGACCCGAACGAACACCGGGGAGCTGTTTTTT. Protein sequence: CASSRTRTNTGELFF.

J is TRBJ2-5 and V is TRBV20-1; D unclear. The germline CDR1 and CDR2 sequences are DFQATT and SNEGSKA (reference sequence). V lost 6 bases, J lost 2 bases, and 7 bases lay in between. The CDR3 runs 11 residues. Here the CDR3 reads CSALRQETQYF. CDR3 in DNA: TGCAGTGCACTTCGGCAAGAGACCCAGTACTTC.

CDR3 coding DNA: TGTGCCAGCACCCGGCGAGGGGAGGCTGGAAACACCATATATTTT. Translated: CASTRRGEAGNTIYF. The chain employs TRBV9 and TRBJ1-3, with D perhaps TRBD1 (5 bases). The CDR3 spans 15 residues. Between the trimmed V and J ends, which lost 6 bases and 2 bases, there was a span of 15 bases. Germline V gives CDR1 SGDLS, CDR2 YYNGEE.

This chain connects TRBV19 to TRBJ1-5, with D possibly matching TRBD1 (5 bases). Deletions cut 5 bases from V and 7 bases from J, with 12 bases between. This CDR3 is built from 13 residues. Per the germline V gene, CDR1 is LNHDA and CDR2 is SQIVND (reference sequence). The CDR3 sequence: CASSRGAGQPQHF. CDR3 nucleotide sequence: TGTGCCAGTAGTCGGGGTGCAGGGCAGCCCCAGCATTTT.

The chain couples TRBV19 to TRBJ1-2; D is perhaps TRBD1 (5 bases). The CDR3 consists of 15 residues. Germline assignment: CDR1 LNHDA and CDR2 SQIVND (reference sequence). V lost 3 bases and J lost 3, with 14 bases in between. The CDR3 sequence: CASSMLGTGDYGYTF. For the CDR3, the DNA is TGTGCCAGTAGTATGTTGGGAACAGGTGACTATGGCTACACCTTC.

The chain is built from TRBV7-2 and TRBJ2-3; 15 nucleotides agree with TRBD2. The germline CDR1 and CDR2 sequences are SGHTA and FQGNSA. The CDR3 runs 17 residues. The J segment lost 2 bases and the V segment lost 5 bases, leaving 5 bases of the junction unmatched. The CDR3 sequence: CASSPRTSGGATDTQYF. The DNA for the CDR3 is TGTGCCAGCAGCCCCAGGACTAGCGGGGGGGCCACAGATACGCAGTATTTT. The full variable domain, completed using reference TRBV7-2 and TRBJ2-3, is GAGVSQSPSNKVTEKGKDVELRCDPISGHTALYWYRQSLGQGLEFLIYFQGNSAPDKSGLPSDRFSAERTGGSVSTLTIQRTQQEDSAVYLCASSPRTSGGATDTQYFGPGTRLTVL.